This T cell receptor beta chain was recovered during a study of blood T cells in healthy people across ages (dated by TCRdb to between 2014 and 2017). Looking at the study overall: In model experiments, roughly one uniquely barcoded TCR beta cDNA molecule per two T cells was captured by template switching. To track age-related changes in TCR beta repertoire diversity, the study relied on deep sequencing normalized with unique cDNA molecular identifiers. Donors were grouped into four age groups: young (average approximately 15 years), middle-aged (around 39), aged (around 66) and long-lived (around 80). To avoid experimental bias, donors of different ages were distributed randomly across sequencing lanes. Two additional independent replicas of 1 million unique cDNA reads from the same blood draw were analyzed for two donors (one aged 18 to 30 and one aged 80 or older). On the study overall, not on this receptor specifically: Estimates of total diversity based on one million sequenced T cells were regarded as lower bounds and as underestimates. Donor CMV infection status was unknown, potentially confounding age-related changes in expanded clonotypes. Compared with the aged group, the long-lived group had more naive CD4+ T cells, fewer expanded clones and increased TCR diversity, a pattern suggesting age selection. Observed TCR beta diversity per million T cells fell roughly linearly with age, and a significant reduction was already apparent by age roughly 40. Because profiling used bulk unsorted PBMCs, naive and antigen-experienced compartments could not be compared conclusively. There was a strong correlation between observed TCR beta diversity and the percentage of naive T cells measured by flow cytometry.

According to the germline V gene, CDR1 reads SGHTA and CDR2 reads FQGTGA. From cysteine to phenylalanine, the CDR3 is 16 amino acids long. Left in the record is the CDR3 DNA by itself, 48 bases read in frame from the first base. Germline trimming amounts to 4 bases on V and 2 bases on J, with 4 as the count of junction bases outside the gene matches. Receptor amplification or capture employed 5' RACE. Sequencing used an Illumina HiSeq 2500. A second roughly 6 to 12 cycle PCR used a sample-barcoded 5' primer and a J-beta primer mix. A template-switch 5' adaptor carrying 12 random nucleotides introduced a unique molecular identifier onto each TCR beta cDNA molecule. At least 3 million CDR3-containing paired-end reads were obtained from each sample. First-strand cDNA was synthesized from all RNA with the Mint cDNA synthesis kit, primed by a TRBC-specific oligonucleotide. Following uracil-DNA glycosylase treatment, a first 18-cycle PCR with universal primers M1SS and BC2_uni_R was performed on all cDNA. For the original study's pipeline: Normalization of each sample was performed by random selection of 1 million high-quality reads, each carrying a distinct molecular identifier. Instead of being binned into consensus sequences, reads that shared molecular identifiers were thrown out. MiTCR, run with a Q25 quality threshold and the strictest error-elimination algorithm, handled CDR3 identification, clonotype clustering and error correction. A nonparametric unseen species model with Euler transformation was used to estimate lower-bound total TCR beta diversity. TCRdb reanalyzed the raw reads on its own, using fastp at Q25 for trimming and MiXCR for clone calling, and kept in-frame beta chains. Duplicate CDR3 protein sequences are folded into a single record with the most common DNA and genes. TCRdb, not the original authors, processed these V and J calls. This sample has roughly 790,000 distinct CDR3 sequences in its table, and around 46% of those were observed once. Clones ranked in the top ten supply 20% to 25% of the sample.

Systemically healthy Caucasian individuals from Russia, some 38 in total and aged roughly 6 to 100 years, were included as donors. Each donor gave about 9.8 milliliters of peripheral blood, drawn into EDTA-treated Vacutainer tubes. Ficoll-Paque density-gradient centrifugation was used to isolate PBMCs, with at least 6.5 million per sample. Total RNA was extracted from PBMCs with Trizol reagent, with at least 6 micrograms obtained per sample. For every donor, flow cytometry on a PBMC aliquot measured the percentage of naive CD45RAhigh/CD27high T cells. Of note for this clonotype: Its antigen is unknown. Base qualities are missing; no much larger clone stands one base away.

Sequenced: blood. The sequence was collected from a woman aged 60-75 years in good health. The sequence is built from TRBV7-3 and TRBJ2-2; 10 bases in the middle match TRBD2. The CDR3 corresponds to CASSSTSGLNTGELFF. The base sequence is TGTGCCAGCAGCTCGACTAGCGGGTTAAACACCGGGGAGCTGTTTTTT.